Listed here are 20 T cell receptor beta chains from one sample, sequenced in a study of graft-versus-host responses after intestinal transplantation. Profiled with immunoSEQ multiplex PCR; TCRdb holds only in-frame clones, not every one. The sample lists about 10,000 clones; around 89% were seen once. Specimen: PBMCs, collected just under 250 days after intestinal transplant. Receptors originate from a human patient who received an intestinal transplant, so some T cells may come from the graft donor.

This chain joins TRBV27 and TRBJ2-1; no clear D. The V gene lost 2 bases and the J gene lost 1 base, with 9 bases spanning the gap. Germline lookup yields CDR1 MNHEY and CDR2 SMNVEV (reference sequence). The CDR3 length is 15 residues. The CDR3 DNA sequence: TGTGCCAGCAGTTTAGCCTCTAGATCCTACAATGAGCAGTTCTTC. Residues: CASSLASRSYNEQFF.

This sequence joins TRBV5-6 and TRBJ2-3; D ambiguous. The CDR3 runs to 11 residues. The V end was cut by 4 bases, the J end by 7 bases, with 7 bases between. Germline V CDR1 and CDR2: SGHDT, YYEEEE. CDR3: CASSLGNTQYF. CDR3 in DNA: TGTGCCAGCAGCCTAGGAAATACGCAGTATTTT.

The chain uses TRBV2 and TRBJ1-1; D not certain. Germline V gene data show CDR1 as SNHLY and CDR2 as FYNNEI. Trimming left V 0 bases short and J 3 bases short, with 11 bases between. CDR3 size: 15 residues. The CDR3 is CASSEAGGSHTEAFF. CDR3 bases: TGTGCCAGCAGTGAAGCGGGCGGATCGCACACTGAAGCTTTCTTT.

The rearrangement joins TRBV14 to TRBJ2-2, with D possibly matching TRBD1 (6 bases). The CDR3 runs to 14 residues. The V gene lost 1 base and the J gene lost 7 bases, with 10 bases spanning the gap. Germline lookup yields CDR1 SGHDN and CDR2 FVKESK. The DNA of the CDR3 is TGTGCCAGCAGCCAAGTCACAGGGTTCGGGGAGCTGTTTTTT. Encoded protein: CASSQVTGFGELFF.

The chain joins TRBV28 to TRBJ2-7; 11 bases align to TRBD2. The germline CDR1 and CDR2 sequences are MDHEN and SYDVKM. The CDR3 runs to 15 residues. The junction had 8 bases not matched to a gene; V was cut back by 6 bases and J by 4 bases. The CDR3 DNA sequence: TGTGCCAGCAGGTTCGCCGGGACTAGCGGTTACGAGCAGTACTTC. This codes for CASRFAGTSGYEQYF.

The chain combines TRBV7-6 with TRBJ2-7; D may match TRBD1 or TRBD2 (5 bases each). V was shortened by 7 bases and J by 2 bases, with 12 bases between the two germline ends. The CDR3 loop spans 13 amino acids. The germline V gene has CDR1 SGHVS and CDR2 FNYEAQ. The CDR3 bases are TGTGCCAGCACCATCCAGGGAGCCTACGAGCAGTACTTC. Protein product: CASTIQGAYEQYF.

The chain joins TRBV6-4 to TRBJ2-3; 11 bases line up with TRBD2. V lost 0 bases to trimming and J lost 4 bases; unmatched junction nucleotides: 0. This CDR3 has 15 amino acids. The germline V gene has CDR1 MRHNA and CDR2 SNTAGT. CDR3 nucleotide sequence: TGTGCCAGCAGTGACTCACTAGCGGGAGCAGATACGCAGTATTTT. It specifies CASSDSLAGADTQYF.

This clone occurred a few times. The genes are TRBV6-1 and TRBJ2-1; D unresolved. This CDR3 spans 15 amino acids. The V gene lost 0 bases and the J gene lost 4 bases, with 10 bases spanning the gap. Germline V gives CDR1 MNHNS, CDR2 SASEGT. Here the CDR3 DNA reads TGTGCCAGCAGTGAAGCGCTGCCAGGATACAATGAGCAGTTCTTC. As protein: CASSEALPGYNEQFF.

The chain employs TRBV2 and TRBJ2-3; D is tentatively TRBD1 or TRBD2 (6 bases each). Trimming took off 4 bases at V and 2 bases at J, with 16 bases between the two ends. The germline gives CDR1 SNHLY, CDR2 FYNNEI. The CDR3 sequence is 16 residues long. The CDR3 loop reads CASSVGGGTSTDTQYF. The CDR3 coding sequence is TGTGCCAGCAGTGTAGGCGGAGGGACATCCACAGATACGCAGTATTTT.

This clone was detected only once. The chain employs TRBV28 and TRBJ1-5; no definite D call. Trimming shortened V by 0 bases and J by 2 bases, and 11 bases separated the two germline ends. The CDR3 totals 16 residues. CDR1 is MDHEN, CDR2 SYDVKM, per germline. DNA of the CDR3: TGTGCCAGCAGTTTATGGCGGACGCGGGGCAATCAGCCCCAGCATTTT. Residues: CASSLWRTRGNQPQHF.

The CDR3 nucleotides read TGTGCCAGCAGTGACTCAGGGGTGGGGAGAGAGACCCAGTACTTC. Amino acid sequence: CASSDSGVGRETQYF. The J gene is TRBJ2-5, the V gene TRBV6-4; D is possibly TRBD1 or TRBD2 (5 bases each). The germline CDR1 and CDR2 sequences are MRHNA and SNTAGT. Trimming shortened V by 0 bases and J by 4 bases, and 12 bases separated the two germline ends. The length of the CDR3 is 15 residues.

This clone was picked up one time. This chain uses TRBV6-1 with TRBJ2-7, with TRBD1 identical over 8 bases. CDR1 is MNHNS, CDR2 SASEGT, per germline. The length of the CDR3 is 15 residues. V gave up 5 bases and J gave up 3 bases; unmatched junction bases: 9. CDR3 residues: CASSSGTGTGYEQYF. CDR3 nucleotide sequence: TGTGCCAGCAGTTCCGGGACCGGGACAGGCTACGAGCAGTACTTC.

DNA of the CDR3: TGTGCCAGCAGCGCCGGACAGGGGGTGGATGAAGCTTTCTTT. It specifies CASSAGQGVDEAFF. V usage is TRBV9 and J usage is TRBJ1-1; 10 positions agree with TRBD1. Germline CDR1 reads SGDLS; CDR2 reads YYNGEE. The length of the CDR3 is 14 residues. J was trimmed by 7 bases and V by 3 bases; bases with no gene match: 6. Based on the CDR3 plus reference TRBV9 and TRBJ1-1, the full variable domain is DSGVTQTPKHLITATGQRVTLRCSPRSGDLSVYWYQQSLDQGLQFLIQYYNGEERAKGNILERFSAQQFPDLHSELNLSSLELGDSALYFCASSAGQGVDEAFFGQGTRLTVV.

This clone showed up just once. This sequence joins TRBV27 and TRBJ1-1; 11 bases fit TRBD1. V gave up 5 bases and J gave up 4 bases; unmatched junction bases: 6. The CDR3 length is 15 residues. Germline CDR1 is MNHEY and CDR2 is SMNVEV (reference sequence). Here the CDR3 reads CASSPDRGRSTEAFF. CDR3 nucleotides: TGTGCCAGCAGTCCGGACAGGGGGCGATCCACTGAAGCTTTCTTT.

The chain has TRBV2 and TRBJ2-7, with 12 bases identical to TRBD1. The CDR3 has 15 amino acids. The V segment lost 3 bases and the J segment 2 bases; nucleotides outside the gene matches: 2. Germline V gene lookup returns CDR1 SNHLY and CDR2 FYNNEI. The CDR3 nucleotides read TGTGCCAGCAGTGAGAGGGACAGGGGGCCCTACGAGCAGTACTTC. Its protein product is CASSERDRGPYEQYF.

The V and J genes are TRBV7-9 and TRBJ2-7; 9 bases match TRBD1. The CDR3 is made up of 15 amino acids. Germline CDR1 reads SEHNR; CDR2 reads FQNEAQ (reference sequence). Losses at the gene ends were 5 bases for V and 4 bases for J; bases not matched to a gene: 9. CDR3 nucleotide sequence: TGTGCCAGCAGCCCGAGGACAGGGGAGGGTTACGAGCAGTACTTC. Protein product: CASSPRTGEGYEQYF.

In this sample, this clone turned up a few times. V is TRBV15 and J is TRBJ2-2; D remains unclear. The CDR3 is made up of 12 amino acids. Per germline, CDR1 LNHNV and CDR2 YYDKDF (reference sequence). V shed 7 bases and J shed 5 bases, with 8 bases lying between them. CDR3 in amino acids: CATKDWTGELFF. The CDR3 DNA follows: TGTGCCACCAAAGACTGGACCGGGGAGCTGTTTTTT.

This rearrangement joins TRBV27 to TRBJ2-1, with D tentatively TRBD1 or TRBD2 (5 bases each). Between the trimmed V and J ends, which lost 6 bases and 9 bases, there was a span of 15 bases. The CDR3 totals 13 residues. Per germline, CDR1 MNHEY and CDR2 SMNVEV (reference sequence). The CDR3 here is CASSIPPGGEQFF. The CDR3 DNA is TGTGCCAGCAGCATCCCCCCTGGGGGTGAGCAGTTCTTC.

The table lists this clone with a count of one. This CDR3 is CASSLGLAGGPSSYEQYF. In nucleotides, the CDR3 is TGCGCCAGCAGCTTGGGACTAGCGGGAGGGCCCTCCTCCTACGAGCAGTACTTC. This chain links TRBV5-1 with TRBJ2-7; 14 bases align to TRBD2. The ends lost 0 bases at V and 0 bases at J; junction bases unmatched: 5. The CDR3 sequence is 18 residues long. The germline V gene has CDR1 SGHRS and CDR2 YFSETQ.

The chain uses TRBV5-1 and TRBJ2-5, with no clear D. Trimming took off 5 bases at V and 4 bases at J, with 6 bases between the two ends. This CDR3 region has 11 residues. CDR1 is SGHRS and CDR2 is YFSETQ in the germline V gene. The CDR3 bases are TGCGCCAGCAGACAAACAGAGACCCAGTACTTC. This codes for CASRQTETQYF.